This T cell receptor beta chain is drawn from a study of identical twins. Only a few counts were recorded for this clonotype. TCRdb reprocessed the 5' RACE reads via MiXCR and lists one record per CDR3 protein. The top ten clones hold about 4.3% of a sample with around 690,000 distinct CDR3 sequences, 21% of them seen once. Trimming shortened V by 4 bases and J by 6 bases, and 16 bases separated the two germline ends. The CDR3 has 16 residues. Germline CDR1 and CDR2: LNHNV and YYDKDF (reference sequence). In addition, the sample was reused for a study of T cells expressing NK-cell markers.

The rearrangement uses TRBV15 and TRBJ1-6; no firm D call. The TCR sequence derives from a woman younger than 35 in good health. Material for sequencing was PBMCs. CDR3 region: CATSMGTRAFNSPLHF. The DNA for the CDR3 is TGTGCCACCAGCATGGGCACCCGGGCCTTTAATTCACCCCTCCACTTT.